This T cell receptor beta chain was documented in a study of T cells in Graves' hyperthyroidism and ophthalmopathy. Overall study results and limits: Most expanded thyroid clonotypes above 0.001 recurred in blood. Patients with ophthalmopathy were separated from those with stable hyperthyroidism by a 13 V-J model.

CDR1 and CDR2 from the germline V gene are MDHEN and SYDVKM. V was clipped by 5 bases and J by 4 bases, with 11 bases between them. The CDR3 covers 13 residues. In its sample, this clonotype was seen a few times. Antigen unknown. Graves' hyperthyroidism qualified as stable when ophthalmopathy did not progress within 18 months. Amplified TCR beta CDR3 regions derived from RNA transcripts. A set of HTBI primers served as the primers for a first-round RT-PCR of the TCR CDR3. TCRdb processed the multiplex PCR reads anew with MiXCR; each CDR3 protein has one entry. This table holds around 690,000 distinct CDR3 sequences, 17% found once.

This chain connects TRBV28 to TRBJ1-1; D possibly corresponds to TRBD1 (6 bases). This receptor was obtained from a man in his fifties or sixties with Graves' hyperthyroidism. The sample was blood. The CDR3 reads CASSPTGTTEAFF. The CDR3 coding sequence is TGTGCCAGCAGTCCCACAGGGACCACTGAAGCTTTCTTT.